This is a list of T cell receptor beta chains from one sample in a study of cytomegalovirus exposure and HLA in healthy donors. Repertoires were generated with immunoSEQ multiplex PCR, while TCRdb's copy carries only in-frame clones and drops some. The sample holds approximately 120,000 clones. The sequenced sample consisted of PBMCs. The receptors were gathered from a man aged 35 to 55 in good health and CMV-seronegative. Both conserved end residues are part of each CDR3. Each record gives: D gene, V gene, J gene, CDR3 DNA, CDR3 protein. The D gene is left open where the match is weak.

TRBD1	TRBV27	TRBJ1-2	TGTGCCAGCAGTTCCGGGACAGGGGGATTTCTTGGCTACACCTTC	CASSSGTGGFLGYTF
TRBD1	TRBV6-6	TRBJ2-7	TGTGCCAGCAGTTACGGAAACAGGGGCTACGAGCAGTACTTC	CASSYGNRGYEQYF
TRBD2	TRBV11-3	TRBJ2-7	TGTGCCAGCAGCCCATCGACTAGCGGGAGACGGTACGAGCAGTACTTC	CASSPSTSGRRYEQYF
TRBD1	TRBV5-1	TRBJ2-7	TGCGCCAGCAGCTTTCGCCGACAGGGTGGCGAGCAGTACTTC	CASSFRRQGGEQYF
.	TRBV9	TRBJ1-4	TGTGCCAGCAGCGTAGCCAGGGGCAATGAAAAACTGTTTTTT	CASSVARGNEKLFF
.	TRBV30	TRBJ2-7	TGTGCCTGGAGTGTACAGGGTTATAGCGCAGGGCGGATCTACGAGCAGTACTTC	CAWSVQGYSAGRIYEQYF
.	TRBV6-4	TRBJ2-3	TGTGCCAGCAGTGACCCGCGTGTTTTCACAGATACGCAGTATTTT	CASSDPRVFTDTQYF
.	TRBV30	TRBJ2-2	TGTGCCTGGAGTGGACTGTACCCGGGTGGCACCGGGGAGCTGTTTTTT	CAWSGLYPGGTGELFF
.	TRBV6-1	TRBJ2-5	TGTGCCAGCAGTTCACTCCCCCAAGAGACCCAGTACTTC	CASSSLPQETQYF
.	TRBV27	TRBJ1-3	TGTGCCAGCAGTCCACTAGTAGGGAGGAATGGAAACACCATATATTTT	CASSPLVGRNGNTIYF
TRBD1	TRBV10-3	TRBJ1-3	TGTGCCATCAGCGAGGGACAGGGATTTGGAAACACCATATATTTT	CAISEGQGFGNTIYF
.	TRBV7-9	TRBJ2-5	TGTGCCAGCAGCTTAGGGGCAAGCACCGGGACCCAGTACTTC	CASSLGASTGTQYF
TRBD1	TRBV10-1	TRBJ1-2	TGCGCCAGCCAGGGGGCCGTCTATGGCTACACCTTC	CASQGAVYGYTF
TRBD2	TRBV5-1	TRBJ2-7	TGCGCCAGCAGCAGAGGGTCTAGCGGGACCTACGAGCAGTACTTC	CASSRGSSGTYEQYF
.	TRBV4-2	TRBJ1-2	TGTGCCAGCAGCTCAGCGGCGGACCCCTATGGCTACACCTTC	CASSSAADPYGYTF
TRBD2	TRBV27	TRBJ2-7	TGTGCCAGCAGTTTATCGGGAGGGTACGAGCAGTACTTC	CASSLSGGYEQYF
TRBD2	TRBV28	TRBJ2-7	TGTGCCAGCAGTTGGGACGGACTAGCGGCCGAGCAGTACTTC	CASSWDGLAAEQYF
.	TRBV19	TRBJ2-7	TGTGCCAGTAGTATAGAATCGGCAGGGGTGTTCAACGAGCAGTACTTC	CASSIESAGVFNEQYF
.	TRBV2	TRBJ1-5	TGTGCCAGCGGTCTGGACAGTAGCAATCAGCCCCAGCATTTT	CASGLDSSNQPQHF
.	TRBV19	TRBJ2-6	TGTGCCAGTAGCCCCCTTCAAAAATCCAGCTCTGGGGCCAACGTCCTGACTTTC	CASSPLQKSSSGANVLTF
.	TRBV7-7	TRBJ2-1	TGTGCTAGCAGCCCGGGGTCGGAGACCTACAATGAGCAGTTCTTC	CASSPGSETYNEQFF
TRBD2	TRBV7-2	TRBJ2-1	TGTGCCAGCAGCTTGACTAGCGGGAAATTGGGCCACAATGAGCAGTTCTTC	CASSLTSGKLGHNEQFF
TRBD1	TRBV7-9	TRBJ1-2	TGTGCCAGCAACAGACAGGGATTGGTTACTAACTATGGCTACACCTTC	CASNRQGLVTNYGYTF
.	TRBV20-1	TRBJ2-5	TGCAGTATTAAGGGGGGGGAGACCCAGTACTTC	CSIKGGETQYF
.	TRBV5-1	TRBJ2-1	TGCGCCAGCAGCTTAGGAGGTTCATACAATGAGCAGTTCTTC	CASSLGGSYNEQFF
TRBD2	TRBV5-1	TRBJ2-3	TGCGCCAGCAGCTTGGGACTAGCGAAAAGCACAGATACGCAGTATTTT	CASSLGLAKSTDTQYF
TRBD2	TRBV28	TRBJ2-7	TGTGCCAGCGGCCTCAGTCGGGGAGGGCCCCACGAGCAGTACTTC	CASGLSRGGPHEQYF
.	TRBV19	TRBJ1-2	TGTGCCAGTACCCGGGGGAAAGGGGGCTACACCTTC	CASTRGKGGYTF
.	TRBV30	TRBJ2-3	TGTGCCTGGAGTGTACTGGCAGGGACAGATACGCAGTATTTT	CAWSVLAGTDTQYF
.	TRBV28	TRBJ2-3	TGTGCCAGCAGTTTATTTTCGGAGACGGGCACAGATACGCAGTATTTT	CASSLFSETGTDTQYF
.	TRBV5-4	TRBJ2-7	TGTGCCAGCAGTCAAGGCCGCGACCCAACGAGCGAGCAGTACTTC	CASSQGRDPTSEQYF
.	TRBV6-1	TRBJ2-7	TGTGCCAGCAGTGGGCGGGAAGGGACCTACGAGCAGTACTTC	CASSGREGTYEQYF
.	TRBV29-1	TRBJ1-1	TGCAGCGTTGACCGGGGGTACACTGAAGCTTTCTTT	CSVDRGYTEAFF